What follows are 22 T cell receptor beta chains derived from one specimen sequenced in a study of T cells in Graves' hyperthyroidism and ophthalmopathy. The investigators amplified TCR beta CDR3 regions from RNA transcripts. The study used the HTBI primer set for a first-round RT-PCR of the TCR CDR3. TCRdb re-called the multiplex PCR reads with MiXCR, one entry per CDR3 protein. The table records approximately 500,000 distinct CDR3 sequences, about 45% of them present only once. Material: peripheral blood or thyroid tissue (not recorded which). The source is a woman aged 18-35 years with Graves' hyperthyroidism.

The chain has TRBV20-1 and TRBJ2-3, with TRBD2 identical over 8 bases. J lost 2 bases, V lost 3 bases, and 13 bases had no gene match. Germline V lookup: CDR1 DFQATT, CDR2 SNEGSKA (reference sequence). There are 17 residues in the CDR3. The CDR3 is CSARDASGLGATDTQYF. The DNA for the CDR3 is TGCAGTGCTAGGGATGCTAGCGGGCTGGGGGCCACAGATACGCAGTATTTT.

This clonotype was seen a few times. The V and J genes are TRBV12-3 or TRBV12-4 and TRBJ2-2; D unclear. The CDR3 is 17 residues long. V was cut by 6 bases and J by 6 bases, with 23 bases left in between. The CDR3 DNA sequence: TGTGCCAGCAGCCTGTACGTCGACACGGGTATGGCCGGGGAGCTGTTTTTT. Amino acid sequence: CASSLYVDTGMAGELFF.

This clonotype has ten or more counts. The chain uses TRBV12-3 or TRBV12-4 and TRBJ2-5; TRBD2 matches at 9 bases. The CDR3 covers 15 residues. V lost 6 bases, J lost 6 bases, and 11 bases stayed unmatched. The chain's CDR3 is CASSDGAGGPQTQYF. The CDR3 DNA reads TGTGCCAGCAGCGACGGCGCGGGAGGGCCCCAGACCCAGTACTTC.

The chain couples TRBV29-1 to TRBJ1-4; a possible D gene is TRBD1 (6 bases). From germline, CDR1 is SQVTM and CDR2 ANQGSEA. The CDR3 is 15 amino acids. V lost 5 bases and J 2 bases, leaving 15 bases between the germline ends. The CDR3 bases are TGCAGCGTTAGTGGTGGCGGGGGCACTAATGAAAAACTGTTTTTT. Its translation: CSVSGGGGTNEKLFF.

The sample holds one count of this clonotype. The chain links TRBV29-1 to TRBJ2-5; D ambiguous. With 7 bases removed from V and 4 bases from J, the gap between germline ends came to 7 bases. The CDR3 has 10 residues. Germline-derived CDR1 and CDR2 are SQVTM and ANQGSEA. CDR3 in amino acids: CSGSRETQYF. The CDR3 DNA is TGCAGCGGGAGTCGAGAGACCCAGTACTTC.

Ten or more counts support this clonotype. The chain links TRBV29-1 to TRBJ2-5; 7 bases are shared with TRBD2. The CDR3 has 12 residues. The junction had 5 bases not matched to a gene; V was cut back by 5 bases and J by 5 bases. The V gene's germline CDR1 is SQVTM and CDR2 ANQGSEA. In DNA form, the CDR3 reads TGCAGCGTTACTAGCGCCCAGGAGACCCAGTACTTC. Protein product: CSVTSAQETQYF.

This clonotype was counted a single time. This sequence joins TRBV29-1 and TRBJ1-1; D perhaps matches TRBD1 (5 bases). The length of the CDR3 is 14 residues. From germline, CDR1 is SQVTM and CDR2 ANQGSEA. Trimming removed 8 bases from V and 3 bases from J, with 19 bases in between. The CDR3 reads CSLGASRGDTEAFF. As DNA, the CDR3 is TGCAGCTTGGGAGCCAGCCGGGGGGACACTGAAGCTTTCTTT.

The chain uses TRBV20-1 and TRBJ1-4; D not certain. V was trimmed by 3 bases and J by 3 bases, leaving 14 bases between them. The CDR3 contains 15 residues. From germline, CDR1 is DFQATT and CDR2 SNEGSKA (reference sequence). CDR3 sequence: CSARLGSGPNEKLFF. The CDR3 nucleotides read TGCAGTGCTAGGCTGGGCTCAGGACCTAATGAAAAACTGTTTTTT.

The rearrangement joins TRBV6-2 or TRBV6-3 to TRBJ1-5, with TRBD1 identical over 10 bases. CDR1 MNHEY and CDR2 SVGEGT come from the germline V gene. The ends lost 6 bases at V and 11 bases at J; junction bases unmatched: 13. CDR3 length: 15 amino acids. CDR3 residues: CASRPQGQGQSAQHF. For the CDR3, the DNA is TGTGCCAGCAGGCCCCAGGGACAGGGGCAATCAGCCCAGCATTTT.

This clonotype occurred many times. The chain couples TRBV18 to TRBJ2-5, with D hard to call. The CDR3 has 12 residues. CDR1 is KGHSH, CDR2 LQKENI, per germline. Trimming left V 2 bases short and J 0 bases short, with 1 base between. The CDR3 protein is CASSPYQETQYF. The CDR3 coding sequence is TGTGCCAGCTCACCATACCAAGAGACCCAGTACTTC.

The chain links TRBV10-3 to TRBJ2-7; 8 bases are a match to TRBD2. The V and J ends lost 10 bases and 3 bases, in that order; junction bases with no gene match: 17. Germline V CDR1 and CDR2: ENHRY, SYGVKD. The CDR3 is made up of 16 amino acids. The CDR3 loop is CATVNKAGEALYEQYF. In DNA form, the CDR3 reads TGTGCCACCGTGAATAAAGCGGGAGAGGCACTCTACGAGCAGTACTTC.

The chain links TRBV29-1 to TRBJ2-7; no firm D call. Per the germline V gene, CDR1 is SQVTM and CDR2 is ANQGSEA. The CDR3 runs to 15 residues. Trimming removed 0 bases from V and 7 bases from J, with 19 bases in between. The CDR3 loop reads CSVEDPSRYGEEQYF. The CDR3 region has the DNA TGCAGCGTTGAAGATCCCAGCAGGTATGGAGAAGAGCAGTACTTC.

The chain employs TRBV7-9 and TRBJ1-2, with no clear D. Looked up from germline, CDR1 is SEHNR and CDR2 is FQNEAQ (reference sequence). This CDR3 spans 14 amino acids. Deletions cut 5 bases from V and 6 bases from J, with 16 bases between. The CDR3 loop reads CASSHFRREHGYTF. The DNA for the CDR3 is TGTGCCAGCAGCCACTTCCGCCGCGAGCATGGCTACACCTTC.

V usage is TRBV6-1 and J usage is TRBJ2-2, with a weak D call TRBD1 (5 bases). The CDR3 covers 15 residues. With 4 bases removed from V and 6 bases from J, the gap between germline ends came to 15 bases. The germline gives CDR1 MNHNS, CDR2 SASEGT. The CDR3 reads CASSVTDAFSGELFF. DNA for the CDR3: TGTGCCAGCAGTGTGACAGACGCATTTTCCGGGGAGCTGTTTTTT.

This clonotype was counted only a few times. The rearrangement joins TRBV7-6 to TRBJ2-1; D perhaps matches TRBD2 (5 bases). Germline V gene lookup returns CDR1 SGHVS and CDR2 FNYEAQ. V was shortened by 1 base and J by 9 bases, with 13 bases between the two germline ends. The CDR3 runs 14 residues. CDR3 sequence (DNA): TGTGCCAGCAGCTTAGGAGGGAGTTCGGTTGAGCAGTTCTTC. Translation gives CASSLGGSSVEQFF.

The DNA of the CDR3 is TGTGCCAGCAGCTTAGGACCCGGGGAGACCCAGCATTTT. Amino acids: CASSLGPGETQHF. The V call is TRBV7-9, the J call TRBJ1-5; D is undetermined. V was trimmed by 1 base and J by 11 bases, leaving 12 bases between them. Germline V gene data show CDR1 as SEHNR and CDR2 as FQNEAQ (reference sequence). This CDR3 is 13 amino acids long.

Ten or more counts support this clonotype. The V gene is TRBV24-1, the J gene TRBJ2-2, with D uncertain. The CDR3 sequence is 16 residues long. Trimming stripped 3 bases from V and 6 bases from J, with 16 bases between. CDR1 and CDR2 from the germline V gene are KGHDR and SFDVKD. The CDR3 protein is CATSDMTLSSSGELFF. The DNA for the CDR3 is TGTGCCACCAGTGATATGACCCTTTCTTCGTCCGGGGAGCTGTTTTTT.

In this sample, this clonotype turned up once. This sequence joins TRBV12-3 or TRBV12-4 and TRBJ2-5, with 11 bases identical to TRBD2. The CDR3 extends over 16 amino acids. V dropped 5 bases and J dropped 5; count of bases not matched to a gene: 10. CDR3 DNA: TGTGCCAGCAGTGATAATGGGCTAGCGGGAGGTGAGACCCAGTACTTC. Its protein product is CASSDNGLAGGETQYF.

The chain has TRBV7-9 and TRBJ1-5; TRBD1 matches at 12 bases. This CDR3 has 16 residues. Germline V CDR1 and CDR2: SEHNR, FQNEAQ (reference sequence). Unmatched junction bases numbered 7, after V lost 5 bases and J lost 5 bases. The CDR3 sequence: CASSPLGQGAYQPQHF. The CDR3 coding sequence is TGTGCCAGCAGCCCGCTGGGACAGGGGGCTTATCAGCCCCAGCATTTT.

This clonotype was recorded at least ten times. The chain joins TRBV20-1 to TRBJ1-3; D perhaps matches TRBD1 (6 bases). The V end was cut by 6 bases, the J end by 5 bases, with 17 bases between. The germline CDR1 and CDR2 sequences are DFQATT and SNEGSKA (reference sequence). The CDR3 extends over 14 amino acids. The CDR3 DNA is TGCAGTGCCCAGACCCCCCAGGGGAGAAACACCATATATTTT. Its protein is CSAQTPQGRNTIYF.

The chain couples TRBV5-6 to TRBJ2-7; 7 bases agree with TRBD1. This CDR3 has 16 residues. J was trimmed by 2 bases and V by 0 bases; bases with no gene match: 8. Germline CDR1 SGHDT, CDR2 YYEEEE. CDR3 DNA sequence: TGTGCCAGCAGCTTGGGACAGGGAGATTACCCCTACGAGCAGTACTTC. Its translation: CASSLGQGDYPYEQYF.

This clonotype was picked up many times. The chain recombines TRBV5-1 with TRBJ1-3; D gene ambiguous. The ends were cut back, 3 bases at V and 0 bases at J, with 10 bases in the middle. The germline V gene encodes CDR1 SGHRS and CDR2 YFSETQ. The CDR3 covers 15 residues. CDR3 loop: CASSWVGNSGNTIYF. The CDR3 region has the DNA TGCGCCAGCAGCTGGGTGGGAAACTCTGGAAACACCATATATTTT.